This T cell receptor beta chain was identified in a study of CD8 T cells in ankylosing spondylitis. Findings and limits, study-wide: Matched ankylosing spondylitis synovial fluid reportedly showed significant enrichment of disease-linked clones.

Quantitative molecular-barcoded 5'-RACE generated the TCR beta libraries. TCRdb reprocessed the 5' RACE reads with MiXCR, giving one entry per CDR3 protein. Of about 250,000 distinct CDR3 sequences listed, 18% are singletons. This clonotype occurred a few times. As yet, its antigen is unknown. CDR1 is MNHEY, CDR2 SVGEGT, per germline. Trimming stripped 0 bases from V and 1 base from J, with 6 bases between. The CDR3 loop spans 14 amino acids. Sequencing was performed on blood, either unsorted or a sorted T cell fraction (not recorded which). The source is a male donor with ankylosing spondylitis or in good health (not recorded which). This chain joins TRBV6-2 or TRBV6-3 and TRBJ1-1; D is unclear. The CDR3 sequence is CASSYSSKNTEAFF. The CDR3 DNA sequence: TGTGCCAGCAGTTACTCGTCCAAGAACACTGAAGCTTTCTTT.